This T cell receptor (beta chain) stems from a study of CD8 T cells in ankylosing spondylitis. TCRdb re-derived calls from the 5' RACE reads in MiXCR, one entry per CDR3 protein. This table holds about 250,000 distinct CDR3 sequences, approximately 30% found once. Germline CDR1 is GTSNPN and CDR2 is SVGIG (reference sequence). The CDR3 is 13 residues long. V lost 5 bases to trimming and J lost 1 base, with 11 bases between them. The receptor was derived from a male donor with ankylosing spondylitis or in good health (not recorded which). This sequence joins TRBV30 and TRBJ2-5; possible D gene TRBD2, 6 bases. The sequencing sample was made of blood, either unsorted or a sorted T cell fraction (not recorded which). CDR3 sequence reads: CAWVRESQETQYF. In DNA, the CDR3 is TGTGCCTGGGTCCGGGAGTCCCAAGAGACCCAGTACTTC.